This TCR beta chain was captured by sequencing in a study of siplizumab effects on memory and regulatory T cells. Unstimulated naive, memory, effector memory and TEMRA subsets from a few donor pairs have been sequenced, the authors report. This clone was seen more than once but under ten times. The target antigen is unknown. Losses at the gene ends were 4 bases for V and 5 bases for J; bases not matched to a gene: 10. This CDR3 spans 15 amino acids. Some clones are missing from TCRdb's copy, which holds only in-frame ones; the method was immunoSEQ multiplex PCR. Seen here are just over 8,500 clones, 60% to 75% observed once, and the top ten hold roughly two thirds. Whole-study results and caveats: With siplizumab, cumulative frequency of CD4+ memory-derived alloreactive sequences dropped significantly. Proliferating siplizumab-culture Treg suppressive function went unconfirmed.

The gene calls are TRBV7-1 and TRBJ1-2; 7 bases fit TRBD1. TRBV7-1 is sorted into the ORF group, with uncertain function. Sequencing was done on a sample of effector memory CD8+ T cells sorted from blood. Subset here: unstimulated CD8+ effector memory T cells. This clonotype was obtained from a human donor in good health. The CDR3 sequence is CASSYSAGTAYGYTF. The CDR3 DNA is TGTGCCAGCAGCTACAGCGCCGGGACAGCTTATGGCTACACCTTC.